Listed below are T cell receptor beta chains from one sample, sequenced in a study of cytomegalovirus exposure and HLA in healthy donors. TCRdb's table, derived via immunoSEQ multiplex PCR, lists solely in-frame clones and lacks some. This sample carries under 200,000 clones, over 75% of them seen once, and the ten largest clones take roughly 10%. Sequencing was carried out using PBMCs. The receptors here all came from a man younger than 30 in good health and CMV-seropositive. Both conserved end residues are part of each CDR3. The D gene is left open where the match is weak. Part of the rows lack a size; the others show once, few, many or a class for expanded clones.

D gene	V gene	clone size	CDR3 length	J gene	CDR3 DNA	CDR3 protein
.	TRBV30	.	13	TRBJ1-2	TGTGCCTGGGCGGGGGGACTTTTTGGAGGCTACACCTTC	CAWAGGLFGGYTF
TRBD2	TRBV11-2	.	16	TRBJ2-1	TGTGCCAGCAGCCGCGGAGGCGGGGGGGCCTACAATGAGCAGTTCTTC	CASSRGGGGAYNEQFF
TRBD1	TRBV7-9	.	13	TRBJ1-2	TGTGCCAGCAGCACCTACCAGGGGGATGGCTACACCTTC	CASSTYQGDGYTF
.	TRBV28	.	11	TRBJ1-4	TGTGCCAGCACAAGCGAGGGAAAACTGTTTTTT	CASTSEGKLFF
TRBD2	TRBV7-2	once	13	TRBJ2-5	TGTGCCAGCAGCTCGGGGGGTCCAGGGACCCAGTACTTC	CASSSGGPGTQYF
.	TRBV6-1	.	13	TRBJ1-1	TGTGCCAGCAGTGACAGGATGAACACTGAAGCTTTCTTT	CASSDRMNTEAFF
TRBD1	TRBV6-6	few	15	TRBJ1-5	TGTGCCAGCAGCCAGCAGGGGGGTGGCAATCAGCCCCAGCATTTT	CASSQQGGGNQPQHF
TRBD1	TRBV18	.	16	TRBJ2-7	TGTGCCAGCTCACCCAACAGGGGTCGACTCTCCTACGAGCAGTACTTC	CASSPNRGRLSYEQYF
TRBD2	TRBV7-2	.	16	TRBJ2-3	TGTGCCAGCAGCCCTCGGGGGGGCCGTATCACAGATACGCAGTATTTT	CASSPRGGRITDTQYF
TRBD2	TRBV5-6	.	16	TRBJ2-3	TGTGCCAGCAGCTTGGCCGGGACTAGCGTCCCAGATACGCAGTATTTT	CASSLAGTSVPDTQYF
.	TRBV5-6	.	12	TRBJ2-1	TGTGCCAGCAGCGAACAGGGTAATGAGCAGTTCTTC	CASSEQGNEQFF
TRBD1	TRBV6-1	.	14	TRBJ2-7	TGTGCCAGCAGTGTACGGGACAGGTCCTACGAGCAGTACTTC	CASSVRDRSYEQYF
.	TRBV5-6	once	14	TRBJ2-7	TGTGCCAGCAGCTTTTCAGGGTATTACTACGAGCAGTACTTC	CASSFSGYYYEQYF
.	TRBV11-2	.	13	TRBJ1-1	TGTGCCAGCAGCTTAGAGTCCTACACTGAAGCTTTCTTT	CASSLESYTEAFF
TRBD2	TRBV5-4	once	16	TRBJ2-3	TGTGCCAGCAGCCAGGGACTAGCGGGGCCCACAGATACGCAGTATTTT	CASSQGLAGPTDTQYF
.	TRBV19	.	14	TRBJ2-6	TGTGCCAGCGGGACTGCTGCTGGGGCCAACGTCCTGACTTTC	CASGTAAGANVLTF
.	TRBV7-8	once	14	TRBJ2-5	TGTGCCAGCAGCTTAGGGGGGCCAGGCGAGACCCAGTACTTC	CASSLGGPGETQYF
.	TRBV12-5	.	15	TRBJ2-1	TGTGCTAGTGGTTTGGGGGACTCGTTATACAATGAGCAGTTCTTC	CASGLGDSLYNEQFF
.	TRBV9	.	15	TRBJ2-1	TGTGCCAGTAGCGCATTAGCGTCTTCCTACAATGAGCAGTTCTTC	CASSALASSYNEQFF
.	TRBV2	.	12	TRBJ2-5	TGTGCCAGCACGGAGAGACAAGAGACCCAGTACTTC	CASTERQETQYF
TRBD1	TRBV6-5	.	16	TRBJ2-7	TGTGCCAGCAGTTATAGGGTTGACAGGGGCTCCTACGAGCAGTACTTC	CASSYRVDRGSYEQYF
TRBD1	TRBV6-5	.	15	TRBJ2-3	TGTGCCAGCAGTCTTGGACAGGGCCCTGGGGATACGCAGTATTTT	CASSLGQGPGDTQYF
.	TRBV29-1	.	13	TRBJ2-5	TGCAGCGTTACGGAGGGGGCGGGGGAGACCCAGTACTTC	CSVTEGAGETQYF
TRBD1	TRBV19	.	13	TRBJ1-5	TGTGCCGTCAGCCGGGACAGAAATCAGCCCCAGCATTTT	CAVSRDRNQPQHF